A single sample gave rise to the 14 T cell receptor beta chains below, sequenced in a study of identical twins. From the 5' RACE reads, TCRdb called clonotypes with MiXCR, one entry per CDR3 protein. Here the sample spans a few hundred thousand distinct CDR3 sequences, more than 6.5% being singletons. The same sample was also studied in work on yellow fever vaccine responses in identical twins.

Sequenced material: memory (CD45RO+) T cells sorted from blood. The receptors shown here come from a woman aged 18-29 years in good health.

This clonotype was observed many times. For the CDR3, the DNA is TGCGCCAGCAGCTTCGCGACAGGGAATTCCTACGAGCAGTACTTC. Translated: CASSFATGNSYEQYF. The rearrangement joins TRBV5-1 to TRBJ2-7; 7 nucleotides agree with TRBD1. This CDR3 is built from 15 residues. The V and J ends lost 2 bases and 1 base, in that order; junction bases with no gene match: 6. In germline, CDR1 is SGHRS, CDR2 YFSETQ.

This clonotype appeared many times. This chain uses TRBV20-1 with TRBJ2-1; 10 bases map to TRBD1. From germline, CDR1 is DFQATT and CDR2 SNEGSKA (reference sequence). V gave up 0 bases and J gave up 2 bases; unmatched junction bases: 1. This CDR3 has 15 amino acids. CDR3 in amino acids: CSAREGTGAYNEQFF. The CDR3 DNA sequence: TGCAGTGCTAGAGAAGGGACAGGGGCCTACAATGAGCAGTTCTTC.

The CDR3 loop reads CASSYGEYGYTF. The CDR3 region has the DNA TGCGCCAGCAGTTACGGGGAATATGGCTACACCTTC. The chain employs TRBV5-1 and TRBJ1-2; D is uncertain. CDR1 and CDR2 from the germline V gene are SGHRS and YFSETQ. The length of the CDR3 is 12 residues. The V end was cut by 5 bases, the J end by 5 bases, with 10 bases between. Together with reference TRBV5-1 and TRBJ1-2, the CDR3 gives the full variable domain: KAGVTQTPRYLIKTRGQQVTLSCSPISGHRSVSWYQQTPGQGLQFLFEYFSETQRNKGNFPGRFSGRQFSNSRSEMNVSTLELGDSALYLCASSYGEYGYTFGSGTRLTVV.

This clonotype was picked up many times. The J gene is TRBJ2-2, the V gene TRBV5-1; TRBD1 is a possible D gene (6 bases). CDR1 and CDR2 from the germline V gene are SGHRS and YFSETQ. The germline V and J ends were trimmed by 4 bases and 3 bases, with 10 bases remaining between them. The CDR3 has 14 residues. CDR3 region: CASSVNRDTGELFF. CDR3 DNA: TGCGCCAGCAGCGTAAACAGGGACACCGGGGAGCTGTTTTTT.

This clonotype turned up a few times. The chain links TRBV14 to TRBJ1-2, with D maybe TRBD1 (5 bases). Deletions cut 1 base from V and 5 bases from J, with 14 bases between. CDR1 SGHDN and CDR2 FVKESK come from the germline V gene. The CDR3 consists of 15 residues. This CDR3 is CASSQVGIGAYGYTF. The DNA for the CDR3 is TGTGCCAGCAGCCAAGTTGGGATTGGGGCATATGGCTACACCTTC.

The V and J genes are TRBV18 and TRBJ2-7; the D gene could be TRBD1 or TRBD2 (6 bases each). The germline gives CDR1 KGHSH, CDR2 LQKENI. The CDR3 length is 15 residues. The V end lost 3 bases, the J end lost 0 bases, and 12 bases lay between the germline ends. The CDR3 nucleotides read TGTGCCAGCTCACCCACCAGGGGACTCTCCTACGAGCAGTACTTC. Translated, it gives CASSPTRGLSYEQYF.

Only a few counts were recorded for this clonotype. The chain is built from TRBV14 and TRBJ2-1, with TRBD2 matching 8 bases. The CDR3 totals 14 residues. V dropped 1 base and J dropped 8; count of bases not matched to a gene: 4. The germline CDR1 and CDR2 sequences are SGHDN and FVKESK. CDR3 protein: CASSQVLAGYEQFF. The DNA of the CDR3 is TGTGCCAGCAGCCAAGTATTAGCGGGGTATGAGCAGTTCTTC. Complete variable domain (other parts from reference TRBV14 and TRBJ2-1): EAGVTQFPSHSVIEKGQTVTLRCDPISGHDNLYWYRRVMGKEIKFLLHFVKESKQDESGMPNNRFLAERTGGTYSTLKVQPAELEDSGVYFCASSQVLAGYEQFFGPGTRLTVL.

The sample holds many counts of this clonotype. V is TRBV29-1 and J is TRBJ2-4, with D possibly TRBD2 on 6 matching bases. The CDR3 runs 13 residues. CDR1 and CDR2 (germline): SQVTM, ANQGSEA. V was trimmed by 2 bases and J by 6 bases, leaving 11 bases between them. The CDR3 region is CSVEWGVANIQYF. The CDR3 region has the DNA TGCAGCGTTGAATGGGGGGTGGCAAACATTCAGTACTTC.

The genes are TRBV6-4 and TRBJ2-1, with 8 bases matching TRBD2. The CDR3 extends over 16 amino acids. V was clipped by 5 bases and J by 6 bases; unmatched bases: 12. Germline assignment: CDR1 MRHNA and CDR2 SNTAGT. Written as DNA, the CDR3 is TGTGCCAGCAGTCCCGGCGGGGGGTCCCACGTCAATGAGCAGTTCTTC. This encodes CASSPGGGSHVNEQFF.

Many counts were recorded for this clonotype. J is TRBJ2-7 and V is TRBV29-1, with D possibly TRBD1 on 5 matching bases. V was trimmed by 7 bases and J by 0 bases, leaving 16 bases between them. This CDR3 contains 14 residues. CDR1 and CDR2 from the germline V gene are SQVTM and ANQGSEA. CDR3 sequence: CSAPTASPSYEQYV. DNA for the CDR3: TGCAGCGCCCCGACAGCATCCCCCTCCTACGAGCAGTACGTC.

This clonotype has only a few counts. The chain carries TRBV10-3 and TRBJ2-2; no clear D gene. This CDR3 has 14 residues. Germline V gene data show CDR1 as ENHRY and CDR2 as SYGVKD. Trimming shortened V by 4 bases and J by 6 bases, and 12 bases separated the two germline ends. The CDR3 DNA follows: TGTGCCATCAGTGGACTCATCGAGGCCGGGGAGCTGTTTTTT. Translated: CAISGLIEAGELFF.

This clonotype was observed at least ten times. This rearrangement joins TRBV28 to TRBJ2-7; 9 bases are shared with TRBD1. CDR1 is MDHEN and CDR2 is SYDVKM in the germline V gene. V was pared by 0 bases and J by 3 bases, with 6 bases of the junction left unmatched. The CDR3 spans 16 residues. The CDR3, as DNA: TGTGCCAGCAGTTTATGGGGGACAGGGTCAGTCTACGAGCAGTACTTC. Protein sequence: CASSLWGTGSVYEQYF.

The chain uses TRBV11-3 and TRBJ2-5; D is possibly TRBD1 or TRBD2 (5 bases each). The CDR3 has 15 residues. V was shortened by 5 bases and J by 5 bases, with 18 bases between the two germline ends. Germline CDR1 and CDR2: SGHNT and YENEEA. The CDR3 nucleotides read TGTGCCAGCAGCCGAGTTGGGGGATCTGGGGAGACCCAGTACTTC. Translated, it gives CASSRVGGSGETQYF. The full variable domain, rest sourced from reference TRBV11-3 and TRBJ2-5, is EAGVVQSPRYKIIEKKQPVAFWCNPISGHNTLYWYLQNLGQGPELLIRYENEEAVDDSQLPKDRFSAERLKGVDSTLKIQPAELGDSAVYLCASSRVGGSGETQYFGPGTRLLVL.

In this sample, this clonotype turned up a few times. The chain recombines TRBV6-1 with TRBJ1-5; no definite D call. V was trimmed by 2 bases and J by 11 bases, leaving 13 bases between them. Germline assignment: CDR1 MNHNS and CDR2 SASEGT. There are 13 residues in the CDR3. The CDR3 loop is CASSEKTRGTQHF. For the CDR3, the DNA is TGTGCCAGCAGTGAAAAAACACGAGGGACCCAGCATTTT.